These T cell receptor beta chains were read from a single sample in a study of T cell repertoires in cytomegalovirus infection. TCRdb reprocessed the reads via MiXCR and lists one record per CDR3 protein. The sample has about 150,000 distinct CDR3 sequences, 15% to 20% seen once. Sequencing was done on a sample of CD8+ T cells from PBMCs. The receptors originated from a human donor in good health (CMV status not recorded). Some clones in this sample may be carry-over from other donors' samples. Each CDR3 is given with its conserved first and last residue. The order of the fields is D gene, clone size, V gene, J gene, CDR3 protein, CDR3 DNA. D genes are given only for firm matches. Clone sizes are given selectively: once, few, many, or a class where the clone is expanded.

>TRBD2|.|TRBV19|TRBJ2-1
CFQAGDAYNEQFF
TGTTTCCAAGCGGGGGACGCCTACAATGAGCAGTTCTTC
>TRBD1|few|TRBV7-2|TRBJ2-2
CASSSRTGSTGELFF
TGTGCCAGCAGCTCCAGGACAGGGAGCACCGGGGAGCTGTTTTTT
>.|.|TRBV29-1|TRBJ2-7
CSVLPKEGGYEQYF
TGCAGCGTTCTCCCCAAGGAGGGTGGTTACGAGCAGTACTTC
>.|.|TRBV6-2/TRBV6-3|TRBJ2-3
CASSPNHGVTDTQYF
TGTGCCAGCAGTCCCAACCATGGAGTCACAGATACGCAGTATTTT
>TRBD1|many|TRBV7-2|TRBJ1-1
CASSYDRAPLAFF
TGTGCCAGCAGTTACGACAGGGCCCCTCTAGCTTTCTTT
>.|few|TRBV7-9|TRBJ2-1
CASTSSRDSYNEQFF
TGTGCCAGCACCTCCTCACGGGACTCCTACAATGAGCAGTTCTTC
>.|.|TRBV6-9|TRBJ2-1
CASGNRDPNGDEQFF
TGTGCCAGCGGCAACCGGGACCCCAATGGGGATGAGCAGTTCTTC
>.|.|TRBV20-1|TRBJ1-1
CSASLVSGTEAFF
TGCAGTGCGAGCCTAGTCTCGGGCACTGAAGCTTTCTTT
>TRBD1|.|TRBV12-3/TRBV12-4|TRBJ2-7
CASSQGTGGYYEQYF
TGTGCCAGCAGTCAAGGGACAGGGGGTTACTACGAGCAGTACTTC
>.|.|TRBV20-1|TRBJ2-1
CSASGRDSSYNEQFF
TGCAGTGCTAGCGGCCGGGACTCCTCCTACAATGAGCAGTTCTTC
>TRBD1|few|TRBV28|TRBJ2-1
CASSFGTDNEQFF
TGTGCCAGCAGTTTCGGGACAGACAATGAGCAGTTCTTC
>TRBD1|few|TRBV19|TRBJ1-1
CASTFNRGPIPEAFF
TGTGCCAGTACCTTTAACAGGGGCCCGATCCCTGAAGCTTTCTTT
>TRBD2|.|TRBV28|TRBJ2-1
CASSLGPTAGGTYNEQFF
TGTGCCAGCAGTTTAGGGCCCACGGCGGGAGGAACCTACAATGAGCAGTTCTTC